The TCR beta chain under discussion was sequenced for a study of blood T cell repertoires in COVID-19. Study-level information: PBMCs, B-cell-depleted T cells, or T cells provided the cDNA or gDNA that made up the material.

Some clones are missing from TCRdb's copy, which holds only in-frame ones; the method was immunoSEQ multiplex PCR. Here the sample spans 160,000 or so clones, over 75% being singletons. Looked up from germline, CDR1 is SGHNT and CDR2 is YYREEE (reference sequence). This CDR3 is built from 13 residues. The V gene lost 4 bases and the J gene lost 7 bases, with 12 bases spanning the gap. J is TRBJ1-3 and V is TRBV5-4; D perhaps matches TRBD1 (6 bases). Sequenced sample: PBMCs or T cells enriched from blood (not recorded which). The sequence derives from a woman aged 40 to 55 with acute COVID-19. Here the CDR3 reads CASSVTGGNTIYF. The CDR3 bases are TGTGCCAGCAGCGTGACAGGCGGGAACACCATATATTTT.